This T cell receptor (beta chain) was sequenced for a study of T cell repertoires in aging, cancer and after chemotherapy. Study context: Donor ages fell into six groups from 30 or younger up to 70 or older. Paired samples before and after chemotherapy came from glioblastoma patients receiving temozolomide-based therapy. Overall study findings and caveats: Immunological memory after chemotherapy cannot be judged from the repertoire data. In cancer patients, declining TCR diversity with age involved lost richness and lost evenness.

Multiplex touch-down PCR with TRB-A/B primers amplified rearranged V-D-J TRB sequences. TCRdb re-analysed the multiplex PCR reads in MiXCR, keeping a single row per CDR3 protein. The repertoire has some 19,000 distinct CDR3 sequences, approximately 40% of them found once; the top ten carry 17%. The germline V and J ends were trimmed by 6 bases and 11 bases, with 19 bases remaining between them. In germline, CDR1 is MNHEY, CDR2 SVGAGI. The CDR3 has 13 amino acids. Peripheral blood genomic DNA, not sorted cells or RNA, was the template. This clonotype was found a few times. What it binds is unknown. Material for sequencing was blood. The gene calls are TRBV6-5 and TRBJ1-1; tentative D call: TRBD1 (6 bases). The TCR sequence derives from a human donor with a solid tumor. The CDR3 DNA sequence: TGTGCCAGCAGACTCCCTGGGGGCCTGGAGGCTTTCTTT. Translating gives CASRLPGGLEAFF.